The TCR beta chain under discussion was sequenced for a study of cytomegalovirus exposure and HLA in healthy donors (dated by TCRdb to 2017 to 2019). Some background on the complete study: In an earlier analysis of under 600 of the donors, 276 Gb of sequence data and approximately 120 million unique TCR beta sequences from approximately 180 million T cells were reported. To predict cytomegalovirus infection status, the study combined high-throughput TCR immunosequencing, statistical association of individual TCRs with disease status, and machine learning. The study used immunosequencing to profile the T cell repertoires of 670 or so subjects and linked those repertoires to cytomegalovirus serostatus. An earlier analysis of some 500 of the donors applied high-throughput TCR beta sequencing to assess whether each TCR beta V gene segment acted as functional or pseudogenic. Among 398 genotyped donors of the cohort, an average of approximately 220,000 unique TCR beta nucleotide sequences was sequenced per donor, of which about 18% were non-productive. An early release that covered 500 to 800 HLA-typed donors contained around 300 gigabases of sequencing data and some 87 million unique TCR sequences. The study aimed to test whether signatures of past pathogen exposure could be identified by cataloging public T cell receptors. HLA typing covered class I and class II loci at four-digit resolution. In a later genetic analysis, genome-wide SNP genotypes for about 65% of the roughly 700 donors were used, and that subset was treated as a discovery cohort. About five DR-DQ haplotypes were handled as single units for association and clustering, since linkage in the cohort was strong. All discovery cohort repertoires had been generated using a single sequencing platform. Typing coverage differed by locus: A, B, C, DRB1 and DQB1 were typed in about 620-640 donors, DQA1 in approximately 520, DPA1 in 600 to 610, and DPB1 in 472. In a later analysis, previously published TCR beta repertoires from several hundred donors were re-analyzed and high-resolution HLA genotyping was added so that TCR occurrence patterns could be studied. Along with the approximately 700-subject first cohort, a separate validation cohort of around 110 different subjects was used. In the later analysis, no new phenotypic data were used to find candidate immune exposures; instead, reliance was placed on TCR beta sequences and their occurrence across donors. Donor age, sex, ethnicity and CMV serostatus were compiled alongside the repertoire data. Of the approximately 400 genotyped donors, 75% to 85% were placed in the genetic ancestry cluster associated with self-reported Caucasian donors.

The V end loses 1 base and the J end loses 2 bases, and a stretch of 12 bases separates them. Sequences SGHAT (CDR1) and FQNNGV (CDR2) are obtained from the germline V gene. There are 15 amino acids in the CDR3, from cysteine to phenylalanine inclusive. Only CDR3 DNA remains: 45 bases, in frame from the first base. Preparation of the library involved the immunoSEQ multiplex PCR assay. The multiplex PCR relied on a mix of 60 forward primers for TCR Vbeta segments and 13 reverse primers for TCR Jbeta segments. The CDR3 region of rearranged TCR beta genes was amplified from genomic DNA with a multiplex PCR assay. The amplified TCR beta libraries were sequenced on the Illumina HiSeq System as 87-base-pair reads. In the original analysis: Across the 640 or so repertoires, a later analysis counted 60 million to 90 million unique TCR beta chains, roughly 11 million of which were shared by at least two donors. A nearest-neighbor algorithm error-corrected the raw reads and collapsed the reads into unique sequences, merging closely related sequences to remove PCR and sequencing errors. Alignment of CDR3 sequences to IMGT reference sequences was used to assign V, D and J gene segments. For a sequence to be retained, a match of at least six nucleotides was required to both a V gene segment and a J gene segment. Rearrangements were classified as productive when the CDR3 lacked stop codons and remained in frame with V and J, and all other rearrangements were classified as non-productive. CDR3 was defined by IMGT convention, running from the second conserved V-encoded cysteine to the conserved J-encoded phenylalanine. In an earlier analysis of around 540 of the donors, sequences lacking an unambiguous match to a single V gene segment were excluded. An earlier analysis of approximately 590 of the donors classified V segments as functional when productive rearrangements were above 56.7% and as segregating when the standard deviation between donors was above 5%. A statistical classification framework was built to diagnose cytomegalovirus status from the catalog of TCR beta chain sequences. A later analysis assigned V and J genes by comparing TCR nucleotide sequences with IMGT/GENE-DB human TR gene sequences. The TCRdist pipeline was used in a later analysis to assign CDR3 sequences and most-parsimonious VDJ recombination scenarios. In a later analysis, each TCR beta chain was defined by its CDR3 amino acid sequence together with its V-gene family, and reads without a unique V-gene family were excluded. A later analysis removed roughly 590 highly shared, low-generation-probability nucleotide sequences to deal with suspected cross-contamination and a sequencing artifact. For each public chain, a later analysis derived a clonal expansion index from normalized ranks of inferred template counts within each repertoire. In a later analysis, generation probabilities were computed using a VDJ recombination model fitted to out-of-frame rearrangements, and the results were checked against IGoR. In a later analysis, hypergeometric tests were used to score TCR-TCR, TCR-HLA and TCR-CMV co-occurrence, with a repertoire-size bias correction applied to TCR pairs. In a later analysis, false discovery rates were estimated by permuting HLA or CMV assignments 20 times. A later analysis grouped co-occurring TCRs with DBSCAN, adding TCRdist sequence similarity when clustering within HLA-allele-positive subsets. Repertoires with fewer than 30,000 or more than 120,000 public chains were left out of co-occurrence clustering, as were a handful of repertoires with anomalous nucleotide sharing. The clones in this table, taken by TCRdb from immuneACCESS, are in-frame only. Not every clone is retained; where verified, under half of the shortfall comes from an unresolved V gene, and the cause of the rest is unknown. Clonal size and the V and J genes are those of that table, whereas D and trimming came from the DNA. The table for this sample records around 200,000 clones. The ten largest clones take up over 0.75% of the sample.

The cohort comprised around 700 healthy bone marrow donors. All cohort members were sampled while nominally healthy, although unrecorded immune exposures were likely present. The donor was CMV seropositive and belonged to the group of 250 to 300 seropositive cohort members. A peripheral blood sample was collected from each donor, and TCR beta sequencing was performed on peripheral blood mononuclear cells. The Qiagen DNeasy Blood Extraction Kit was used to extract genomic DNA from the blood cell samples. Regarding this clone: Its antigen specificity is not known. In the same sample, other DNA sequences code for this CDR3.

Overall study outcomes, separate from this receptor: Assigning TCR associations to individual alleles was difficult when HLA alleles, especially DR and DQ, strongly co-occurred. A later analysis associated roughly 17,000 TCR beta sequences with specific HLA alleles at a false discovery rate of 0.05. Roughly uniform sequencing depth across donors was assumed in presence/absence analyses, although this assumption may not hold. Because HLA typing was unavailable for some donors at each locus, only the typed subset was used in association tests. The classifier was reported to diagnose cytomegalovirus status with high specificity and sensitivity in both the original and validation cohorts. In a later genetic analysis, a missense DCLRE1C variant was associated with V-gene and J-gene trimming of TCR beta chains, and the association was replicated in an independent cohort. Compared with equally common non-associated chains, HLA-associated TCR beta chains in a later analysis were more clonally expanded and had lower generation probabilities. Several of the top co-occurrence clusters appeared to be linked to parvovirus B19, influenza, CMV and Epstein-Barr virus, according to a later analysis. Three of the identified cytomegalovirus-associated TCR beta chains were confirmed in vitro to be specific for cytomegalovirus antigens. The cohort was sequenced for TCR beta chains only, and without alpha or paired-chain data the features that could be detected were limited. According to a later genetic analysis, donors in an Asian-associated ancestry cluster had fewer N-insertions in productive TCRs than the approximately 690-donor mean. The 87-base-pair reads could not distinguish some IMGT-functional V segments, including TRBV6-2 and TRBV6-3, so those segments were excluded. A further reported finding was that TCR beta sequences accurately predicted the HLA-A and HLA-B alleles for most subjects in the first cohort. In a later analysis, TCR association rates were found to vary across HLA loci, with the most associated TCRs seen for DRB1 alleles and the fewest for HLA-C alleles. In an earlier analysis of some 500 of the donors, most TCR beta V segments were observed in productive rearrangements about 87% or about 30% of the time, broadly matching IMGT annotations. CMV serostatus was the only immune exposure information available for the cohort. Because counts were too low, about 15 rarely observed V segments, including chromosome 9 orphons, were left out of the earlier analysis of several hundred of the donors. Most CMV-associated TCR beta chains appeared to be HLA-restricted in a later analysis, and the HLA associations seemed to be driven largely by CMV exposure. A cluster of highly shared sequence variants was judged likely to represent a technical artifact of the sequencing pipeline. Most TCR sequences were observed very rarely across donors, whereas some public TCRs were present in many individuals. The authors suggested that the approach could potentially be generalized to other disease states and immunological phenotypes. The study gave a list of around 170 TCR beta chains associated with cytomegalovirus. Linkage disequilibrium might explain the correlated functional status among segregating V segments, but an unknown experimental factor could not be excluded.

The TCR originated in a woman aged 25 to 45 in good health and CMV-seropositive. The specimen sequenced was PBMCs. Recombination connected TRBV11-2 to TRBJ2-7; TRBD2 is perhaps the D gene, given 6 matching bases. The nucleotides are TGTGCCAGCAGCTTAGTGGCGGGATCGACCTACGAGCAGTACTTC. It codes for CASSLVAGSTYEQYF.